This T cell receptor beta chain was obtained from a study of cytomegalovirus exposure and HLA in healthy donors (dated by TCRdb to 2016 to 2017). Turning to the overall study: An earlier analysis of about 560 of the donors reported 250 to 300 Gb of sequence data and around 120 million unique TCR beta sequences obtained from around 190 million T cells. About 280 gigabases of sequencing data and approximately 92 million unique TCR sequences made up an early release that covered approximately 650 HLA-typed donors. Of the 300 to 450 genotyped donors, 75% to 85% were placed in the genetic ancestry cluster associated with self-reported Caucasian donors. The study aimed to test whether cataloging public T cell receptors could reveal signatures of past pathogen exposure. The T cell repertoires of under 750 subjects were profiled by immunosequencing and related to cytomegalovirus serostatus. Along with the roughly 670-subject first cohort, a separate validation cohort of over a hundred different subjects was used. To predict cytomegalovirus infection status, the study brought together high-throughput TCR immunosequencing, statistical association of individual TCRs with disease status, and machine learning. A later analysis re-examined previously published TCR beta repertoires from more than 650 donors and added high-resolution HLA genotyping to investigate patterns of TCR occurrence. Rather than drawing on any new phenotypic data, the later analysis identified candidate immune exposures from TCR beta sequences and the way those sequences occurred across donors. To decide whether each TCR beta V gene segment behaved as functional or pseudogenic, an earlier analysis of some 580 of the donors relied on high-throughput TCR beta sequencing. Alongside the repertoire data, information on donor age, sex, ethnicity and CMV serostatus was compiled. In a later genetic analysis, genome-wide SNP genotypes for about 60% of the 666 donors were used, and that subset was treated as a discovery cohort. Every repertoire in the discovery cohort had been generated on one and the same sequencing platform. Class I and class II HLA loci were covered by the typing at four-digit resolution. The number of donors typed differed by locus, with about 629-640 for A, B, C, DRB1 and DQB1, more than 500 for DQA1, 600 to 610 for DPA1, and around 460 for DPB1. About five DR-DQ haplotypes were handled as single units for association and clustering, since linkage in the cohort was strong. Among some 410 genotyped donors of the cohort, an average of approximately 200,000 unique TCR beta nucleotide sequences was sequenced per donor, of which 15% to 20% were non-productive.

Study-level results and caveats: In a later analysis, around 17,000 TCR beta sequences were associated with specific HLA alleles at a false discovery rate of 0.05. Most TCR sequences were seen in very few donors, while some public TCRs were found in many individuals. Three of the identified cytomegalovirus-associated TCR beta chains were confirmed in vitro to be specific for cytomegalovirus antigens. The classifier was reported to diagnose cytomegalovirus status with high specificity and sensitivity in both the original and validation cohorts. CMV serostatus was the only immune exposure information available for the cohort. An association between a missense DCLRE1C variant and V-gene and J-gene trimming of TCR beta chains was found in a later genetic analysis and replicated in an independent cohort. According to a later analysis, most CMV-associated TCR beta chains appeared to be HLA-restricted, and the HLA associations seemed to be driven largely by CMV exposure. Linkage disequilibrium might explain the correlated functional status among segregating V segments, but an unknown experimental factor could not be excluded. The cohort was sequenced for TCR beta chains only, and without alpha or paired-chain data the features that could be detected were limited. Because counts were too low, seventeen rarely observed V segments, including chromosome 9 orphons, were excluded from the earlier analysis of fewer than 650 of the donors. A later genetic analysis reported fewer N-insertions in productive TCRs among donors in an Asian-associated ancestry cluster than the roughly 700-donor mean. According to a later analysis, TCR association rates differed among HLA loci, with DRB1 alleles showing the most associated TCRs and HLA-C alleles showing the fewest. A further reported finding was that TCR beta sequences accurately predicted the HLA-A and HLA-B alleles for most subjects in the first cohort. According to a later analysis, parvovirus B19, influenza, CMV and Epstein-Barr virus appeared linked to several top co-occurrence clusters. Assigning TCR associations to individual alleles was difficult when HLA alleles, especially DR and DQ, strongly co-occurred. According to the authors, the approach could potentially be generalized to other disease states and immunological phenotypes. The study listed 150 to 200 TCR beta chains as associated with cytomegalovirus. Compared with equally common non-associated chains, HLA-associated TCR beta chains in a later analysis were more clonally expanded and had lower generation probabilities. Sequencing depth was assumed to be roughly uniform across donors in the presence/absence analyses, though that assumption may not hold. In an earlier analysis of 587 of the donors, most TCR beta V segments were observed in productive rearrangements about 87% or about 30% of the time, broadly matching IMGT annotations. The sequencing pipeline was judged likely to have produced a cluster of highly shared sequence variants as a technical artifact. Because some donors lacked HLA typing at each locus, the association tests relied only on the typed subset.

Comments on this clone: No antigen is known for it. No base qualities exist here, and no much larger clone lies one base off it.

The cohort consisted of approximately 690 healthy bone marrow donors. At the time of sampling, all cohort members were nominally healthy, though unrecorded immune exposures were likely present. The donor was CMV seronegative and was included in the group of a few hundred seronegative cohort members. A peripheral blood sample was collected from each donor, and TCR beta sequencing was performed on peripheral blood mononuclear cells. The Qiagen DNeasy Blood Extraction Kit was used to extract genomic DNA from the blood cell samples. The library was made by the immunoSEQ multiplex PCR assay. A mixture of 60 forward primers for TCR Vbeta segments and 13 reverse primers for TCR Jbeta segments was used in the multiplex PCR. Amplification of the CDR3 region of rearranged TCR beta genes was performed with a multiplex PCR assay on genomic DNA. Amplified TCR beta libraries were sequenced as 87-base-pair reads on the Illumina HiSeq System. In the source study's methods: A later analysis tallied some 79 million unique TCR beta chains across the approximately 670 repertoires, and some 12 million of those chains were shared by two or more donors. To remove PCR and sequencing errors, raw reads were error-corrected and collapsed into unique sequences using a nearest-neighbor algorithm that merged closely related sequences. Alignment of CDR3 sequences to IMGT reference sequences was used to assign V, D and J gene segments. Each retained sequence needed at least a six-nucleotide match to both a V gene segment and a J gene segment. Rearrangements were classified as productive when the CDR3 lacked stop codons and remained in frame with V and J, and all other rearrangements were classified as non-productive. Following IMGT convention, CDR3 was defined as the stretch from the second conserved V-encoded cysteine up to the conserved J-encoded phenylalanine. Sequences without an unambiguous match to a single V gene segment were excluded from the earlier analysis of a few hundred of the donors. In an earlier analysis of about 590 of the donors, a V segment was called functional when productive rearrangements were above 56.7%, and segregating when the standard deviation between donors exceeded 5%. A statistical classification framework was developed to diagnose cytomegalovirus status using the catalog of TCR beta chain sequences. In a later analysis, TCR nucleotide sequences were compared against IMGT/GENE-DB human TR gene sequences so that V and J genes could be assigned. In a later analysis, CDR3 sequences and most-parsimonious VDJ recombination scenarios were assigned using the TCRdist pipeline. A later analysis defined each TCR beta chain by its CDR3 amino acid sequence plus V-gene family, and excluded reads lacking a unique V-gene family. A later analysis removed 550 to 650 highly shared, low-generation-probability nucleotide sequences to deal with suspected cross-contamination and a sequencing artifact. A later analysis calculated a clonal expansion index for each public chain from normalized within-repertoire ranks of inferred template counts. A later analysis computed generation probabilities with a VDJ recombination model fitted to out-of-frame rearrangements, and checked the results against IGoR. In a later analysis, hypergeometric tests were used to score TCR-TCR, TCR-HLA and TCR-CMV co-occurrence, with a repertoire-size bias correction applied to TCR pairs. In a later analysis, false discovery rates were estimated by permuting HLA or CMV assignments 20 times. In a later analysis, co-occurring TCRs were grouped with DBSCAN, and TCRdist sequence similarity was added when clustering was performed within HLA-allele-positive subsets. Repertoires with fewer than 30,000 or more than 120,000 public chains were left out of co-occurrence clustering, as were about 5 repertoires with anomalous nucleotide sharing. TCRdb obtained this table from immuneACCESS and retained in-frame rearrangements with V and J assigned. These tables miss some clones; where compared with another copy, unresolved V genes account for less than half of the shortfall, and the remainder is unexplained. That table gives V, J and clone size, and the DNA gave D and trimming. This sample lists about 180,000 clones; about 85% were detected once. The ten biggest clones cover 1% of the sample.

The sequenced material came from PBMCs. This TCR was recovered from a boy aged 2 to 10 in good health and CMV-seronegative.

The nucleotide sequence reads as follows: TGTGCCAGCAGCTTTCCCAGTGGCTACACCTTC. Its protein is CASSFPSGYTF. Recombination connected TRBV28 to TRBJ1-2, with the D gene too uncertain to name. There are 11 amino acids in the CDR3, from cysteine to phenylalanine inclusive. Kept here is only the CDR3 DNA, which spans 33 bases and is read in frame from base 1. V loses 6 bases of germline sequence and J loses 7 bases, and the interval between the two ends is 9 bases. The germline V gene sets CDR1 to MDHEN and CDR2 to SYDVKM.